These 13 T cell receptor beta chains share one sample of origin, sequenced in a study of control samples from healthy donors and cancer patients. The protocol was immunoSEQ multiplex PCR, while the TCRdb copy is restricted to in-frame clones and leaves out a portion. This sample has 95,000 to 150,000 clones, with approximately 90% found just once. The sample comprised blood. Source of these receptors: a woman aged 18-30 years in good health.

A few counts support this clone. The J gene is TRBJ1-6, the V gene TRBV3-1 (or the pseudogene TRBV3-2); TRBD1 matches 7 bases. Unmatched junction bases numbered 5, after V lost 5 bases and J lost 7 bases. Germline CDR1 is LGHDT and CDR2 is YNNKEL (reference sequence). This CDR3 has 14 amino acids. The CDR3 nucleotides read TGTGCCAGCAGCTTCGGACAGGTCAATTCACCCCTCCACTTT. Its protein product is CASSFGQVNSPLHF.

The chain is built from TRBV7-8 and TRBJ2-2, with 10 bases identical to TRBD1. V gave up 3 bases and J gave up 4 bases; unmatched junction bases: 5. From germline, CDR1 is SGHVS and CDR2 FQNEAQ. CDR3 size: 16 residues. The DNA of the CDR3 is TGTGCCAGCAGCTTGACCGGGACAGGGGCCACCGGGGAGCTGTTTTTT. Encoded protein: CASSLTGTGATGELFF.

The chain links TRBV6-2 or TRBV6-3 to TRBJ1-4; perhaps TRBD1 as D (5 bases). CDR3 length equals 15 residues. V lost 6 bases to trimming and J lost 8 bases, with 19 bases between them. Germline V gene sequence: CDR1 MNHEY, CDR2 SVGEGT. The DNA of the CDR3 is TGTGCCAGCAGCTCGGGACTGAATGCGGGGGAAAAACTGTTTTTT. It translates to CASSSGLNAGEKLFF.

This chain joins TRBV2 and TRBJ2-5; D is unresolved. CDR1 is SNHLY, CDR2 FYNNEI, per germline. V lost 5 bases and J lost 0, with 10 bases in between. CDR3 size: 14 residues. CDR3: CASSSGRNQETQYF. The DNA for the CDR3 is TGTGCCAGCAGTTCGGGCAGGAACCAAGAGACCCAGTACTTC.

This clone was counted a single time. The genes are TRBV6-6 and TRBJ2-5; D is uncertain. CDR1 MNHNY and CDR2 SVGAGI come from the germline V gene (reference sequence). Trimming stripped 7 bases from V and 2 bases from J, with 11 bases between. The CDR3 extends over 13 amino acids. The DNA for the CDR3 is TGTGCCAGCACCCCAGAAGGTCAAGAGACCCAGTACTTC. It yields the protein CASTPEGQETQYF.

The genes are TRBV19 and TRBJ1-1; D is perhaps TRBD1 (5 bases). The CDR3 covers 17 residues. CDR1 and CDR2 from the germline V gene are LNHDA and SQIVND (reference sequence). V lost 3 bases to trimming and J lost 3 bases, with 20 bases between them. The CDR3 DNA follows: TGTGCCAGTAGTATTGGTGGGGCGCAGATCCTTGACACTGAAGCTTTCTTT. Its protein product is CASSIGGAQILDTEAFF. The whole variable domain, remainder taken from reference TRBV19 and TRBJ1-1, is DGGITQSPKYLFRKEGQNVTLSCEQNLNHDAMYWYRQDPGQGLRLIYYSQIVNDFQKGDIAEGYSVSREKKESFPLTVTSAQKNPTAFYLCASSIGGAQILDTEAFFGQGTRLTVV.

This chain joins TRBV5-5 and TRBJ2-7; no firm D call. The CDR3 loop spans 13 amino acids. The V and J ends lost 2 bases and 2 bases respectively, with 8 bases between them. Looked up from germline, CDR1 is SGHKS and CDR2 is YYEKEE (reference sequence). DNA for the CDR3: TGTGCCAGCAGCTTCGGGTTTCCCTACGAGCAGTACTTC. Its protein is CASSFGFPYEQYF. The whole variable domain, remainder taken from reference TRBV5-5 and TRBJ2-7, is DAGVTQSPTHLIKTRGQQVTLRCSPISGHKSVSWYQQVLGQGPQFIFQYYEKEERGRGNFPDRFSARQFPNYSSELNVNALLLGDSALYLCASSFGFPYEQYFGPGTRLTVT.

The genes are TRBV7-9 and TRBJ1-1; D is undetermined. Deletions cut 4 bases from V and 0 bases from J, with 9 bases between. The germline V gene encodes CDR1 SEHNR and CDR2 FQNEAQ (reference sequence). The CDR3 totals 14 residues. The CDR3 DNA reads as TGTGCCAGCAGCTCGGGTAACATGAACACTGAAGCTTTCTTT. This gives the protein CASSSGNMNTEAFF.

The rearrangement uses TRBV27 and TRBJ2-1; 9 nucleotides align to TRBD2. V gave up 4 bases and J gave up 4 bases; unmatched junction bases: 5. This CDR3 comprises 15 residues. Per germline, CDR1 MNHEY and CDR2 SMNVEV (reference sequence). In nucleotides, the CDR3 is TGTGCCAGCAGTTGGGTGACTAGCGGTTACAATGAGCAGTTCTTC. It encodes CASSWVTSGYNEQFF.

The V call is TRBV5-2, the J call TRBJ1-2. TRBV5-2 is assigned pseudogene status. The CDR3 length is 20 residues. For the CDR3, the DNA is TGTGCCAGCAAGTCGTACAGCGAGGAGAGACCCCGCCTAATCAACTATGGCTACACCTTC. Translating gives CASKSYSEERPRLINYGYTF.

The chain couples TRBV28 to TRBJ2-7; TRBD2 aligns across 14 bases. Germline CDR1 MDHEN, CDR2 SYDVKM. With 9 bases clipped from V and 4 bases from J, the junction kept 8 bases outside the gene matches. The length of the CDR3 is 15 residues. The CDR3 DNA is TGTGCCAGTACGGGACTAGCGGGAGATGTGTACGAGCAGTACTTC. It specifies CASTGLAGDVYEQYF. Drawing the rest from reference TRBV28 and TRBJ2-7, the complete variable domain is DVKVTQSSRYLVKRTGEKVFLECVQDMDHENMFWYRQDPGLGLRLIYFSYDVKMKEKGDIPEGYSVSREKKERFSLILESASTNQTSMYLCASTGLAGDVYEQYFGPGTRLTVT.

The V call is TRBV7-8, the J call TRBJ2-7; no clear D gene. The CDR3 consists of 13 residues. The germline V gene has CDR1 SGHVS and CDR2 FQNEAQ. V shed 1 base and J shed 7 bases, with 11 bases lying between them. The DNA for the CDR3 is TGTGCCAGCAGCTTAGTTCCCGCGGAGGAGCAGTACTTC. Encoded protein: CASSLVPAEEQYF.

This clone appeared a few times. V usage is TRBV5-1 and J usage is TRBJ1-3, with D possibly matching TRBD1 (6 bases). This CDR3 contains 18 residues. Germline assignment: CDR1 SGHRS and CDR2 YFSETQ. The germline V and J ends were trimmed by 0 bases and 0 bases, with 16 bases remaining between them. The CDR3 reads CASSLGTALALSGNTIYF. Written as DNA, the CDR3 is TGCGCCAGCAGCTTGGGGACAGCCTTGGCCCTCTCTGGAAACACCATATATTTT.